This TCR beta chain was found in a study of breast tumors, draining lymph nodes, adjacent tissues. One entry per CDR3 protein results from TCRdb running MiXCR on the multiplex PCR reads. The repertoire includes more than 50,000 distinct CDR3 sequences, roughly 39% of them detected once, and over 9.5% sits in the top ten. Concerning this clonotype: The antigen remains undetermined.

V lost 6 bases and J lost 2; bases outside the gene matches: 21. The CDR3 consists of 20 residues. Findings and caveats of the study: Luminal-like breast cancer showed significantly greater tumor-nontumor repertoire similarity than basal-like breast cancer did.

What was sequenced was breast tumor tissue. The sequence derives from a female donor with breast cancer. Some clones in this sample may be carry-over from other donors' samples. The genes are TRBV12-3 or TRBV12-4 and TRBJ1-5; 8 positions agree with TRBD1. In nucleotides, the CDR3 is TGTGCCAGCAGAGCAGCCCGGGACAGGCACTTCCCGCGGGGCAATCAGCCCCAGCATTTT. Its translation: CASRAARDRHFPRGNQPQHF.